This T cell receptor (beta chain) is from a study of shared clonotypes between healthy human individuals. The method was immunoSEQ multiplex PCR; TCRdb's version includes in-frame clones alone and lacks a portion of them. The data hold about 470,000 clones, with 70% to 80% observed a single time. The CDR3 spans 14 residues. The ends were cut back, 3 bases at V and 3 bases at J, with 11 bases in the middle. From germline, CDR1 is MGHRA and CDR2 YSYEKL. This chain links TRBV4-1 with TRBJ1-1; perhaps TRBD1 as D (5 bases). Material: PBMCs. This TCR came from a middle-aged woman in good health. Some clones in this sample may be carry-over from other donors' samples. CDR3 protein: CASSQYRGDTEAFF. DNA of the CDR3: TGCGCCAGCAGCCAGTATCGGGGGGACACTGAAGCTTTCTTT.